The clone carrying this TCR beta chain has at least ten counts. Its antigen is currently unknown. This entry belongs to a study of T cells in Graves' hyperthyroidism and ophthalmopathy. Regarding the study as a whole: Blood shared most expanded thyroid clonotypes above 0.001.

Patients aged 18 to 65 had newly diagnosed hyperthyroidism of under 2 months' duration. Germline V CDR1 and CDR2: SGHTA, FQGNSA. CDR3 size: 17 residues. Trimming left V 5 bases short and J 1 base short, with 18 bases between. Amplification of TCR beta CDR3 regions used RNA as the template. The HTBI set primed first-round TCR CDR3 RT-PCR. TCRdb re-called the multiplex PCR reads with MiXCR, one entry per CDR3 protein. The sample yields some 270,000 distinct CDR3 sequences, around 15% seen once. Sequenced input: blood. The clonotype comes from a woman in her thirties or forties with Graves' hyperthyroidism. This chain links TRBV7-2 with TRBJ2-1; no clear D gene. The CDR3 coding sequence is TGTGCCAGCAGCCACAAGGGTCTGGGAAGGTCCTACAATGAGCAGTTCTTC. Its translation is CASSHKGLGRSYNEQFF.